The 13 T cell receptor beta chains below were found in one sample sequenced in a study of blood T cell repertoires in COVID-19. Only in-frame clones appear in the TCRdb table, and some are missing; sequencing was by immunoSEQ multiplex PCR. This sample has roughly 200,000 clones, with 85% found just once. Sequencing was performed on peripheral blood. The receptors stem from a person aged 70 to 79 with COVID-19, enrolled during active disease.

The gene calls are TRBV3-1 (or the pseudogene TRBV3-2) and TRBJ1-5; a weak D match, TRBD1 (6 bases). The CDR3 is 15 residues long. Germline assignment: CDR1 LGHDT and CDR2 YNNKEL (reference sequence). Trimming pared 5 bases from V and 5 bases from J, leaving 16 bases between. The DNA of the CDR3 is TGTGCCAGCAGCGAGACAGGATCACAGTATCAGCCCCAGCATTTT. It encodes CASSETGSQYQPQHF.

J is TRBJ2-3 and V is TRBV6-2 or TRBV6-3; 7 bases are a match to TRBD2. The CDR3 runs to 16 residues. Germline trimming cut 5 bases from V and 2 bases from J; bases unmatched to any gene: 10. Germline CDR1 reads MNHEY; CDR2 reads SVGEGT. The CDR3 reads CASSRRLALNTDTQYF. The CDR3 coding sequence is TGTGCCAGCAGTAGGAGACTAGCCTTAAACACAGATACGCAGTATTTT.

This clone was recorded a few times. CDR3 nucleotides: TGTGCCAGCAGCGTAACCACTAGCGACCCAGATACGCAGTATTTT. Its translation: CASSVTTSDPDTQYF. V gene TRBV6-4 combines with J gene TRBJ2-3, with 7 bases fitting TRBD2. The CDR3 consists of 15 residues. J gave up 4 bases and V 6 bases, and 10 bases lay outside the gene matches. CDR1 is MRHNA, CDR2 SNTAGT, per germline.

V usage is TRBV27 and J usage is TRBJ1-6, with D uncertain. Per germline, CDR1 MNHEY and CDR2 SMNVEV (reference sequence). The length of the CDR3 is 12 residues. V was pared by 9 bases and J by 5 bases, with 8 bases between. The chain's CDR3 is CASKRNNSPLHF. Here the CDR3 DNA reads TGTGCCAGTAAGAGAAATAATTCACCCCTCCACTTT.

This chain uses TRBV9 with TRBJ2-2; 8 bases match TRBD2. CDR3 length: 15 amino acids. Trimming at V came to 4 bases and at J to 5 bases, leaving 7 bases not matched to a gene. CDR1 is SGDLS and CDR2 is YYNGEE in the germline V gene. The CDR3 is CASSLGLGGTGELFF. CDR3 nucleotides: TGTGCCAGCAGCTTGGGACTAGGGGGTACCGGGGAGCTGTTTTTT.

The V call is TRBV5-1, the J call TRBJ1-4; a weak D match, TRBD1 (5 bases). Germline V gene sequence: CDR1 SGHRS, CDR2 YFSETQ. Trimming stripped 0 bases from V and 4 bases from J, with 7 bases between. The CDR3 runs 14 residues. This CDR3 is CASSLGQLNEKLFF. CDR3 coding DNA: TGCGCCAGCAGCTTGGGACAGCTTAATGAAAAACTGTTTTTT.

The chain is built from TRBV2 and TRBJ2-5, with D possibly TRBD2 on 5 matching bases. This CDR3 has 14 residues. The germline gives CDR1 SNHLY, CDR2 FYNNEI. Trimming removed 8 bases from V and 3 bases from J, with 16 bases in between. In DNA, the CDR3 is TGTGCCAGCGAGGGCGGGTTAAGGAAAGAGACCCAGTACTTC. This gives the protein CASEGGLRKETQYF.

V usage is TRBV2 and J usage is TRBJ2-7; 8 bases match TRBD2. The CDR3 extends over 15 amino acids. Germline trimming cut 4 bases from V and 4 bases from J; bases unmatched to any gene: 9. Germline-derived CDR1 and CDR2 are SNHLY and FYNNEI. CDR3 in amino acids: CASSGGPGGSYEQYF. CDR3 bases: TGTGCCAGCAGTGGAGGGCCGGGGGGGTCTTACGAGCAGTACTTC.

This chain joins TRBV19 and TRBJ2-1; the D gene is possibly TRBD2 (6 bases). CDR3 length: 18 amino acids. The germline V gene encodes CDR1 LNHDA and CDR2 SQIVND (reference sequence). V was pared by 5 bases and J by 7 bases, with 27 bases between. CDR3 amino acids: CASSPPPGRGWSRNEQFF. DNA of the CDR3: TGTGCCAGTAGTCCTCCCCCGGGGCGGGGATGGAGTAGGAATGAGCAGTTCTTC.

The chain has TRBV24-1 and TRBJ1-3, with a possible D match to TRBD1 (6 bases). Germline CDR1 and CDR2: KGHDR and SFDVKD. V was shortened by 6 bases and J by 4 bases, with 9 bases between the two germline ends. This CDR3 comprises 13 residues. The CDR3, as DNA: TGTGCCACCAGTCAACAGGGAGGAAACACCATATATTTT. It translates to CATSQQGGNTIYF.

CDR3 sequence reads: CSVAPTGGYEQYF. The CDR3 DNA reads TGCAGCGTTGCTCCGACAGGGGGCTACGAGCAGTACTTC. The chain couples TRBV29-1 to TRBJ2-7, with TRBD1 matching over 9 bases. The CDR3 runs to 13 residues. Germline CDR1 SQVTM, CDR2 ANQGSEA. The junction had 4 bases not matched to a gene; V was cut back by 4 bases and J by 3 bases.

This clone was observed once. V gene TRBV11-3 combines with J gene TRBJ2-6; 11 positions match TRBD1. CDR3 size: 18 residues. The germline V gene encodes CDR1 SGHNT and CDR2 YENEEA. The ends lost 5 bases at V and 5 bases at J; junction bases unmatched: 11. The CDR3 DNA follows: TGTGCCAGCAGCCCCCGGACAGGGGGCGCTGCTAGGGCCAACGTCCTGACTTTC. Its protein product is CASSPRTGGAARANVLTF.

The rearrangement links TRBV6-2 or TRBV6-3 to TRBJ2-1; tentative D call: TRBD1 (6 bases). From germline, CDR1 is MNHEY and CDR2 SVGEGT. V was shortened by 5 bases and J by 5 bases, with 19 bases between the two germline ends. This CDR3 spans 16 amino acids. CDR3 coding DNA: TGTGCCAGCAGTACTACTACAGGGTCCCTCAACAATGAGCAGTTCTTC. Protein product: CASSTTTGSLNNEQFF.